The present TCR beta chain was sequenced within a study of PD-1 blockade in classical Hodgkin lymphoma. Study-level results: Newly diagnosed patients were said to have less baseline TCR diversity than healthy donors did. CD4+ but not CD8+ TCR diversity rose significantly by C4D1.

Time point meaning: cycle 4 day 1 (C4D1), after six to seven weeks of nivolumab. Every patient relapsed after autologous stem cell transplantation, and brentuximab vedotin exposure varied. Investigators isolated CD4+ T cells from thawed PBMCs through magnetic negative selection. Best responses included complete response and partial response; otherwise, the best response was progressive disease. The CDR3 length is 15 residues. Germline V lookup: CDR1 SEHNR, CDR2 FQNEAQ (reference sequence). Trimming removed 3 bases from V and 2 bases from J; junction bases left unmatched: 5. As concerns this clone: Its antigen is currently unknown.

Sequencing was performed with immunoSEQ multiplex PCR; in TCRdb, only in-frame clones are kept and a portion is missing. The sample holds tens of thousands of clones, 86% seen once. The chain has TRBV7-9 and TRBJ2-7; 9 positions agree with TRBD2. This clonotype was sampled from a human donor with classical Hodgkin lymphoma. The source material was CD4+ T cells from blood, sampled before the fourth cycle of nivolumab. CDR3 coding DNA: TGTGCCAGCAGCTTCGGTTCTAGCGGGACCTACGAGCAGTACTTC. It yields the protein CASSFGSSGTYEQYF.